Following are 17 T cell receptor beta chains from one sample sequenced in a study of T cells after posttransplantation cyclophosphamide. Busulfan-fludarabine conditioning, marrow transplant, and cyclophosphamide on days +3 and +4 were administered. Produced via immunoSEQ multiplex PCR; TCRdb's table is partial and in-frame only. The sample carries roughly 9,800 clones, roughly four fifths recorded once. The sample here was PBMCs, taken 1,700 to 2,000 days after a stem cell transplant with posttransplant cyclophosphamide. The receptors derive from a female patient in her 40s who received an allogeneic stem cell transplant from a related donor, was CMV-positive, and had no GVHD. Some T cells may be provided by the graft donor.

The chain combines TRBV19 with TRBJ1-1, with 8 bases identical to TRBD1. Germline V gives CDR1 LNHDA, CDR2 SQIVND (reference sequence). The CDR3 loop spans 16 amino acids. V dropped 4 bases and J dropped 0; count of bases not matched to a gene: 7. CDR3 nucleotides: TGTGCCAGTAGTACGCGGGACAGGATAATGAACACTGAAGCTTTCTTT. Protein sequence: CASSTRDRIMNTEAFF.

The CDR3 region is CASSKRLAGGTSETQYF. In nucleotides, the CDR3 is TGTGCCAGCTCCAAGCGACTAGCGGGGGGAACCTCGGAGACCCAGTACTTC. The V and J genes are TRBV18 and TRBJ2-5; 13 bases are shared with TRBD2. The CDR3 has 17 residues. V dropped 6 bases and J dropped 5; count of bases not matched to a gene: 12. Germline values: CDR1 KGHSH, CDR2 LQKENI.

CDR3: CASSLQGAPDGYTF. CDR3 nucleotides: TGTGCCAGCAGCTTACAGGGTGCCCCTGACGGCTACACCTTC. This sequence joins TRBV7-9 and TRBJ1-2, with D perhaps TRBD1 (5 bases). The CDR3 length is 14 residues. Germline values: CDR1 SEHNR, CDR2 FQNEAQ (reference sequence). V shed 2 bases and J shed 8 bases, with 15 bases lying between them.

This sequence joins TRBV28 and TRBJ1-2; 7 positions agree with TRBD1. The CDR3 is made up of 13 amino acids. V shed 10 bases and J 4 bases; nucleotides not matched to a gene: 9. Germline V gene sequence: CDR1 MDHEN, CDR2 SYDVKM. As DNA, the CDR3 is TGTGCCACCGAGCGGGGGGACAGCTATGGCTACACCTTC. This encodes CATERGDSYGYTF.

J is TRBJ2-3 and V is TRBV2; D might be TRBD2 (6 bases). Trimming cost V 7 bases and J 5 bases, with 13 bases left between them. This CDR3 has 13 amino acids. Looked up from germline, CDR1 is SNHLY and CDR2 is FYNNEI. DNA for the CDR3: TGTGCCAGCAATGGAGGGGTGGAAGATACGCAGTATTTT. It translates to CASNGGVEDTQYF.

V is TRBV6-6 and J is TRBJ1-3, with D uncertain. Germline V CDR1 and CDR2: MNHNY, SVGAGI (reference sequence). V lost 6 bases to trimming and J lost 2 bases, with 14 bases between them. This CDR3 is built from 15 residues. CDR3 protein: CASSKDRGAGNTIYF. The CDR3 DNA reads TGTGCCAGCAGCAAAGACCGAGGCGCTGGAAACACCATATATTTT.

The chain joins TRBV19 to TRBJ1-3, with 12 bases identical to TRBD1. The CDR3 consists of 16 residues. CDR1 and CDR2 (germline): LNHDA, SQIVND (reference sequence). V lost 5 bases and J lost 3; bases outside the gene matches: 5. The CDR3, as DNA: TGTGCCAGTAGTTGGGGACAGGGGGCTGTTGGAAACACCATATATTTT. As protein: CASSWGQGAVGNTIYF.

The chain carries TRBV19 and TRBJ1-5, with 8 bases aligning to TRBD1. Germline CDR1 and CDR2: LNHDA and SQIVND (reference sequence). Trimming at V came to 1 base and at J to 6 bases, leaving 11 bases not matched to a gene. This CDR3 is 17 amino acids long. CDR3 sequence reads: CASSIGGGRGLGQPQHF. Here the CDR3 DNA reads TGTGCCAGTAGTATAGGGGGGGGCAGGGGGCTTGGTCAGCCCCAGCATTTT.

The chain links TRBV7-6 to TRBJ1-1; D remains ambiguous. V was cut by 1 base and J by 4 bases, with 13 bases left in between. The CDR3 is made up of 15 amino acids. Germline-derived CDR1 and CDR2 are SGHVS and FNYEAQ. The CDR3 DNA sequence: TGTGCCAGCAGCTTAGTTCGGGGAAAAAGCACTGAAGCTTTCTTT. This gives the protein CASSLVRGKSTEAFF.

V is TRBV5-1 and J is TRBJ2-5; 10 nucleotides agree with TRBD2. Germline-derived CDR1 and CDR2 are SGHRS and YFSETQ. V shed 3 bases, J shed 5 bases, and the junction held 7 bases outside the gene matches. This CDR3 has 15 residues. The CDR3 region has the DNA TGCGCCAGCAGCTCAAGCGGGGGGGCCGGCGAGACCCAGTACTTC. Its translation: CASSSSGGAGETQYF. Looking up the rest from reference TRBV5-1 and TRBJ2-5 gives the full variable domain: KAGVTQTPRYLIKTRGQQVTLSCSPISGHRSVSWYQQTPGQGLQFLFEYFSETQRNKGNFPGRFSGRQFSNSRSEMNVSTLELGDSALYLCASSSSGGAGETQYFGPGTRLLVL.

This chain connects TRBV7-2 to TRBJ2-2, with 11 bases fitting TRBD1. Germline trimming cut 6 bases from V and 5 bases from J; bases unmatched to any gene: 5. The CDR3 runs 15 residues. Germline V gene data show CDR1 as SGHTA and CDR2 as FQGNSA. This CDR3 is CASRRDRGSTGELFF. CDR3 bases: TGTGCCAGCAGACGGGACAGGGGGAGTACCGGGGAGCTGTTTTTT.

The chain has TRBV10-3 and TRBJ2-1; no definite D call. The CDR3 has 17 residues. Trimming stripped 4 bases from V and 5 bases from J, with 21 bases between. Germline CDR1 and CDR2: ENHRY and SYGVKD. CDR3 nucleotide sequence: TGTGCCATCAGTGGCCCCACTGGAGAGCATATCAACAATGAGCAGTTCTTC. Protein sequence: CAISGPTGEHINNEQFF.

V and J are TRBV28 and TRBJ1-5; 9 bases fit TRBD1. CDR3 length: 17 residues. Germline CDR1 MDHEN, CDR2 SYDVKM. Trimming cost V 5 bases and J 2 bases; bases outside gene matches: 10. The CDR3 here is CASSTAPGQGGNQPQHF. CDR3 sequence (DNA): TGTGCCAGCAGTACTGCTCCGGGACAGGGAGGCAATCAGCCCCAGCATTTT.

Here the CDR3 DNA reads TGTGCCAGCAGGATGACAGGGCCCAATCAGCCCCAGCATTTT. This sequence encodes CASRMTGPNQPQHF. This chain links TRBV6-5 with TRBJ1-5; TRBD1 agrees at 7 bases. From germline, CDR1 is MNHEY and CDR2 SVGAGI. CDR3 length: 14 residues. V lost 6 bases, J lost 3 bases, and 5 bases stayed unmatched.

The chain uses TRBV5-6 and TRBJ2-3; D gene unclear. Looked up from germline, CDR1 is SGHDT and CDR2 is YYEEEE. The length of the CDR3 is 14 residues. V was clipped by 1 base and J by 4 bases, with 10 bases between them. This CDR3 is CASSLSSLADTQYF. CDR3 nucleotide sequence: TGTGCCAGCAGCTTGAGTAGTCTAGCAGATACGCAGTATTTT.

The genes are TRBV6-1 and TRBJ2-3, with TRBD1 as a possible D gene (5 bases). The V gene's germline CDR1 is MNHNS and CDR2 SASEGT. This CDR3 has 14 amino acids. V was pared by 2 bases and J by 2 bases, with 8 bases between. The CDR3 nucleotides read TGTGCCAGCAGTGAAATCAGGGACACAGATACGCAGTATTTT. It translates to CASSEIRDTDTQYF.

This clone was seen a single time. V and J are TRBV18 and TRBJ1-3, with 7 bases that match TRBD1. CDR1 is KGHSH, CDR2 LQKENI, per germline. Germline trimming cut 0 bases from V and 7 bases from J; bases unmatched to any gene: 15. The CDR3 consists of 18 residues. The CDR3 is CASSPPVHTGSRGNTIYF. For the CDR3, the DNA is TGTGCCAGCTCACCACCGGTCCATACAGGGTCCAGGGGGAACACCATATATTTT. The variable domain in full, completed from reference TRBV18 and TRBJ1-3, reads NAGVMQNPRHLVRRRGQEARLRCSPMKGHSHVYWYRQLPEEGLKFMVYLQKENIIDESGMPKERFSAEFPKEGPSILRIQQVVRGDSAAYFCASSPPVHTGSRGNTIYFGEGSWLTVV.